Listed here are 32 T cell receptor beta chains from one sample, sequenced in a study of EBV T-cell therapy then PD-1 blockade in nasopharyngeal carcinoma. Libraries were prepared by immunoSEQ multiplex PCR; TCRdb keeps only in-frame clonotypes and omits some of them. The sample holds fewer than 25,000 clones, nearly 85% seen once. These TCRs' antigens remain unknown. The sample's treatment: AdE1-LMPpoly-expanded autologous EBV-specific T-cell therapy followed by anti-PD-1 nivolumab. The source material was CD8+ T cells from blood, sampled at approximately day 61 from a patient whose treatment included autologous EBV-specific T cells and nivolumab. The source is a man between 40 and 49 years old with nasopharyngeal carcinoma.

In DNA, the CDR3 is TGTGCCAGCAGTTTCGGGGAGGGAAGCTATGGCTACACCTTC. This translates into CASSFGEGSYGYTF. This sequence joins TRBV27 and TRBJ1-2; D is ambiguous. Trimming removed 3 bases at V and 4 bases at J, with 12 bases between. CDR1 and CDR2 from the germline V gene are MNHEY and SMNVEV (reference sequence). The CDR3 sequence is 14 residues long.

V is TRBV2 and J is TRBJ2-7, with D perhaps TRBD2 (5 bases). The CDR3 has 12 amino acids. The V gene lost 6 bases and the J gene lost 5 bases, with 11 bases spanning the gap. CDR1 and CDR2 from the germline V gene are SNHLY and FYNNEI. CDR3 sequence reads: CASRGNGNEQYF. The DNA of the CDR3 is TGTGCCAGCAGGGGGAACGGGAACGAGCAGTACTTC.

The chain recombines TRBV2 with TRBJ2-1, with D maybe TRBD1 (7 bases). CDR1 SNHLY and CDR2 FYNNEI come from the germline V gene. The CDR3 runs 12 residues. V shed 6 bases and J shed 15 bases, with 18 bases lying between them. CDR3 nucleotide sequence: TGTGCCAGCAGGGAGTCAGGGGGGCTTTGGTTCTTC. Protein product: CASRESGGLWFF.

This sequence joins TRBV9 and TRBJ2-1, with D perhaps TRBD1 or TRBD2 (5 bases each). Germline V gene lookup returns CDR1 SGDLS and CDR2 YYNGEE. Trimming cost V 3 bases and J 6 bases, with 19 bases left between them. This CDR3 has 16 residues. CDR3 region: CASSAIQGPLFNEQFF. DNA for the CDR3: TGTGCCAGCAGCGCCATCCAGGGACCCCTCTTCAATGAGCAGTTCTTC. The entire variable domain, with the rest obtained from reference TRBV9 and TRBJ2-1, is as follows: DSGVTQTPKHLITATGQRVTLRCSPRSGDLSVYWYQQSLDQGLQFLIQYYNGEERAKGNILERFSAQQFPDLHSELNLSSLELGDSALYFCASSAIQGPLFNEQFFGPGTRLTVL.

This clone was seen just once. The gene calls are TRBV7-9 and TRBJ1-2, with D perhaps matching TRBD1 (5 bases). With 0 bases removed from V and 5 bases from J, the gap between germline ends came to 16 bases. The CDR3 spans 16 residues. In germline, CDR1 is SEHNR, CDR2 FQNEAQ (reference sequence). The CDR3 DNA reads TGTGCCAGCAGCTTAGCGTACGTTGACAGTAATTATGGCTACACCTTC. This gives the protein CASSLAYVDSNYGYTF.

The chain carries TRBV27 and TRBJ1-2, with TRBD1 matching 8 bases. The J segment lost 5 bases and the V segment lost 6 bases, leaving 8 bases of the junction unmatched. CDR1 is MNHEY, CDR2 SMNVEV, per germline (reference sequence). The CDR3 runs 14 residues. CDR3: CASSGGQGGYGYTF. DNA for the CDR3: TGTGCCAGCAGCGGCGGACAGGGAGGTTATGGCTACACCTTC.

The chain is built from TRBV6-5 and TRBJ2-7; 9 bases are shared with TRBD1. Germline CDR1 and CDR2: MNHEY and SVGAGI. Trimming at V came to 4 bases and at J to 6 bases, leaving 13 bases not matched to a gene. There are 16 residues in the CDR3. The CDR3 DNA sequence: TGTGCCAGCAGTTCGGTCCCGGGACAGGGAACGGGCGAGCAGTACTTC. This translates into CASSSVPGQGTGEQYF.

The V gene is TRBV25-1, the J gene TRBJ2-1; 9 nucleotides agree with TRBD1. J gave up 4 bases and V 2 bases, and 3 bases lay outside the gene matches. Germline CDR1 MGHDK, CDR2 SYGVNS. This CDR3 region has 15 residues. The CDR3 is CASSEPGQGYNEQFF. In DNA, the CDR3 is TGTGCCAGCAGTGAACCGGGACAGGGTTACAATGAGCAGTTCTTC.

This sequence joins TRBV27 and TRBJ2-1; the match to TRBD1 covers 9 bases. The CDR3 contains 15 residues. V gave up 5 bases and J gave up 1 base; unmatched junction bases: 3. Germline CDR1 and CDR2: MNHEY and SMNVEV (reference sequence). The CDR3 DNA reads as TGTGCCAGCAGTCCCGACAGGGGGTCCTACAATGAGCAGTTCTTC. Amino acids: CASSPDRGSYNEQFF.

By share of the sample, this clone is medium-sized. This rearrangement joins TRBV5-1 to TRBJ2-1; TRBD2 is a possible D gene (7 bases). Germline V gene data show CDR1 as SGHRS and CDR2 as YFSETQ. V shed 6 bases and J shed 3 bases, with 19 bases lying between them. The CDR3 covers 16 residues. CDR3 sequence: CASTLGGQDFYNEQFF. CDR3 nucleotides: TGCGCCAGCACCCTGGGGGGGCAGGACTTCTACAATGAGCAGTTCTTC.

CDR3 amino acids: CSALLMTGYGYTF. Here the CDR3 DNA reads TGCAGCGCGTTACTCATGACAGGGTATGGCTACACCTTC. The V and J genes are TRBV29-1 and TRBJ1-2; TRBD1 agrees at 7 bases. Trimming took 7 bases from V and 5 from J; bases not matched to a gene: 10. CDR3 length: 13 residues. Germline loops: CDR1 SQVTM, CDR2 ANQGSEA.

CDR3: CSGDTGSRTEAFF. The CDR3, as DNA: TGCAGCGGTGATACAGGGAGCAGGACTGAAGCTTTCTTT. The chain uses TRBV29-1 and TRBJ1-1; D is perhaps TRBD1 (6 bases). Germline V lookup: CDR1 SQVTM, CDR2 ANQGSEA. Trimming removed 7 bases at V and 5 bases at J, with 17 bases between. The CDR3 length is 13 residues.

The chain uses TRBV15 and TRBJ2-7; D ambiguous. Germline CDR1 reads LNHNV; CDR2 reads YYDKDF (reference sequence). The CDR3 loop spans 14 amino acids. Trimming cost V 0 bases and J 3 bases, with 9 bases left between them. Written as DNA, the CDR3 is TGTGCCACCAGCAGAGATCAGGTAGACTACGAGCAGTACTTC. This translates into CATSRDQVDYEQYF.

The chain recombines TRBV2 with TRBJ1-2; D unresolved. Germline CDR1 is SNHLY and CDR2 is FYNNEI. Trimming stripped 3 bases from V and 0 bases from J, with 2 bases between. The length of the CDR3 is 12 residues. CDR3 coding DNA: TGTGCCAGCAGTGACGCTAACTATGGCTACACCTTC. Translation gives CASSDANYGYTF.

This clone was picked up a small number of times. The genes are TRBV4-2 and TRBJ2-3, with 16 bases aligning to TRBD2. With 4 bases clipped from V and 4 bases from J, the junction kept 2 bases outside the gene matches. In germline, CDR1 is LGHNA, CDR2 YNFKEQ. This CDR3 has 16 residues. The CDR3 region has the DNA TGTGCCAGCAGCCTTGGGACTAGCGGGGGGGCAGATACGCAGTATTTT. The encoded protein is CASSLGTSGGADTQYF.

The chain uses TRBV2 and TRBJ2-4, with D possibly being TRBD2 (6 bases). V lost 10 bases to trimming and J lost 4 bases, with 20 bases between them. This CDR3 region has 15 residues. Germline CDR1 and CDR2: SNHLY and FYNNEI. The CDR3 loop reads CATLGRMEGKNIQYF. The CDR3 region has the DNA TGTGCCACCCTTGGGAGGATGGAGGGTAAAAACATTCAGTACTTC.

This clone was seen ten or more times. This chain joins TRBV28 and TRBJ1-5; no firm D call. In germline, CDR1 is MDHEN, CDR2 SYDVKM. V was cut by 3 bases and J by 0 bases, with 9 bases left in between. This CDR3 spans 15 amino acids. The CDR3 reads CASSLIGASNQPQHF. The CDR3 DNA is TGTGCCAGCAGTTTGATAGGAGCTAGCAATCAGCCCCAGCATTTT.

This sequence joins TRBV6-5 and TRBJ2-7, with a weak D call TRBD1 (5 bases). Germline lookup yields CDR1 MNHEY and CDR2 SVGAGI. Trimming took off 5 bases at V and 5 bases at J, with 10 bases between the two ends. The CDR3 is 12 residues long. CDR3 sequence: CASSLTEDEQYF. The CDR3 nucleotides read TGTGCCAGCAGTCTGACAGAGGACGAGCAGTACTTC.

The genes are TRBV9 and TRBJ2-7, with D unclear. This CDR3 contains 14 residues. CDR1 and CDR2 (germline): SGDLS, YYNGEE. V lost 0 bases to trimming and J lost 3 bases, with 10 bases between them. The CDR3: CASSVAQAGYEQYF. Written as DNA, the CDR3 is TGTGCCAGCAGCGTAGCTCAGGCCGGCTACGAGCAGTACTTC. Variable domain in full (rest from reference TRBV9 and TRBJ2-7): DSGVTQTPKHLITATGQRVTLRCSPRSGDLSVYWYQQSLDQGLQFLIQYYNGEERAKGNILERFSAQQFPDLHSELNLSSLELGDSALYFCASSVAQAGYEQYFGPGTRLTVT.

This clone has only one observation. This sequence joins TRBV6-5 and TRBJ2-7; the D gene is possibly TRBD1 (5 bases). From germline, CDR1 is MNHEY and CDR2 SVGAGI. The CDR3 totals 14 residues. Trimming took 0 bases from V and 2 from J, leaving 8 bases between them. CDR3 DNA sequence: TGTGCCAGCAGTTACTCCAGGGCTCCCTACGAGCAGTACTTC. Residues: CASSYSRAPYEQYF.

The chain recombines TRBV13 with TRBJ2-7; a weak D match, TRBD2 (5 bases). Trimming took 5 bases from V and 0 from J, leaving 11 bases between them. This CDR3 has 14 residues. The germline V gene encodes CDR1 PRHDT and CDR2 FYEKMQ (reference sequence). The DNA of the CDR3 is TGTGCCAGCAGCCCCGGGGTCAGCTCCTACGAGCAGTACTTC. Translation gives CASSPGVSSYEQYF.

The V call is TRBV6-4, the J call TRBJ2-6; TRBD1 or TRBD2 may be the D gene (6 bases each). The CDR3 has 15 residues. Germline V gene sequence: CDR1 MRHNA, CDR2 SNTAGT. V lost 3 bases and J lost 4, with 10 bases in between. The CDR3 region is CASSEGGSGANVLTF. CDR3 DNA sequence: TGTGCCAGCAGTGAAGGGGGGTCAGGGGCCAACGTCCTGACTTTC.

V gene TRBV30 combines with J gene TRBJ1-1; D gene unclear. Trimming shortened V by 4 bases and J by 7 bases, and 10 bases separated the two germline ends. The CDR3 length is 11 residues. Germline lookup yields CDR1 GTSNPN and CDR2 SVGIG (reference sequence). The CDR3, as DNA: TGTGCCTGGACGTGGGCGGGTGAAGCTTTCTTT. Translated: CAWTWAGEAFF.

The CDR3 DNA reads TGTGCCAGCAGCGTAGAGGGCAGACCCACAGATACGCAGTATTTT. Translating it yields CASSVEGRPTDTQYF. This chain connects TRBV9 to TRBJ2-3; D unclear. This CDR3 is 15 amino acids long. Germline assignment: CDR1 SGDLS and CDR2 YYNGEE. With 0 bases removed from V and 2 bases from J, the gap between germline ends came to 10 bases.

The sample holds a few counts of this clone. V usage is TRBV5-4 and J usage is TRBJ2-7; 10 positions agree with TRBD1. J lost 3 bases, V lost 5 bases, and 8 bases had no gene match. The CDR3 covers 15 residues. Germline loops: CDR1 SGHNT, CDR2 YYREEE (reference sequence). Here the CDR3 DNA reads TGTGCCAGCAGTTCGGACAGGGGGGCAGGCTACGAGCAGTACTTC. It is translated as CASSSDRGAGYEQYF.

The genes are TRBV20-1 and TRBJ2-7; D is uncertain. The V gene lost 5 bases and the J gene lost 6 bases, with 11 bases spanning the gap. Germline V gene lookup returns CDR1 DFQATT and CDR2 SNEGSKA (reference sequence). CDR3 length: 11 amino acids. The CDR3, as DNA: TGCAGTGCTCAAAGAGTGTTCGAGCAGTACTTC. This translates into CSAQRVFEQYF.

The chain couples TRBV5-4 to TRBJ2-5, with D perhaps TRBD2 (6 bases). The germline CDR1 and CDR2 sequences are SGHNT and YYREEE (reference sequence). The CDR3 extends over 13 amino acids. Trimming removed 9 bases at V and 4 bases at J, with 16 bases between. The CDR3 DNA follows: TGTGCCACCGACAACGAGGGAGGAGAGACCCAGTACTTC. Residues: CATDNEGGETQYF.

The CDR3 DNA reads as TGTGCCAGCAGTTTCCAAGGGGGAAGATATGGCTACACCTTC. Translating it yields CASSFQGGRYGYTF. The chain combines TRBV6-5 with TRBJ1-2; possibly TRBD1 for D (6 bases). Germline CDR1 is MNHEY and CDR2 is SVGAGI. With 4 bases removed from V and 5 bases from J, the gap between germline ends came to 14 bases. This CDR3 contains 14 residues.

A single count supports this clone. The chain uses TRBV6-1 and TRBJ2-3; D might be TRBD2 (6 bases). The CDR3 spans 14 residues. The V and J ends lost 1 base and 4 bases respectively, with 9 bases between them. From germline, CDR1 is MNHNS and CDR2 SASEGT. DNA for the CDR3: TGTGCCAGCAGTGAAGTAGGGGAGGCAGATACGCAGTATTTT. Translation gives CASSEVGEADTQYF.

This chain uses TRBV7-9 with TRBJ1-2, with 8 bases identical to TRBD1. Trimming at V came to 5 bases and at J to 4 bases, leaving 6 bases not matched to a gene. The CDR3 is 14 amino acids. Per the germline V gene, CDR1 is SEHNR and CDR2 is FQNEAQ (reference sequence). CDR3 protein: CASSPPGQAYGYTF. CDR3 sequence (DNA): TGTGCCAGCAGCCCCCCGGGACAGGCCTATGGCTACACCTTC.

J is TRBJ1-2 and V is TRBV9; D is unresolved. Germline assignment: CDR1 SGDLS and CDR2 YYNGEE. The V end lost 0 bases, the J end lost 0 bases, and 12 bases lay between the germline ends. The CDR3 consists of 16 residues. The CDR3 bases are TGTGCCAGCAGCGTAGGGGCGGTTGGGGCTAACTATGGCTACACCTTC. Translating gives CASSVGAVGANYGYTF.

This chain uses TRBV30 with TRBJ1-3; D unclear. The CDR3 spans 12 residues. The germline CDR1 and CDR2 sequences are GTSNPN and SVGIG (reference sequence). V was cut by 4 bases and J by 4 bases, with 8 bases left in between. CDR3 DNA sequence: TGTGCCTGGAAGGGTACGGGAAACACCATATATTTT. Amino acids: CAWKGTGNTIYF.